This T cell receptor (beta chain) was captured in a study of shared clonotypes between healthy human individuals. General study findings and limits: Represented genetic and exposure-history diversity was restricted by having few donors. When naive CD4 clonotypes were compared across a few donors, about 4.8% were shared.

The data were produced by immunoSEQ multiplex PCR, yet TCRdb's version contains in-frame clones alone and is incomplete. In the table there are some 2.1 million clones, about 95% of which are singletons. CD8 cells classed as naive were CD45RO-negative and positively selected for CCR7, excluding terminally differentiated effector memory CD45RA+ cells. On this clone itself: Its target is unknown.

Germline-derived CDR1 and CDR2 are SGHAT and FQNNGV. With 1 base clipped from V and 9 bases from J, the junction kept 4 bases outside the gene matches. The CDR3 sequence is 14 residues long. Sequencing input: naive CD8+ T cells sorted from blood. The TCR sequence derives from a man in his late teens or twenties in good health. This chain links TRBV11-2 with TRBJ2-1, with 9 bases identical to TRBD1. The CDR3 DNA follows: TGTGCCAGCAGCTTAGTTACAGGGGGCAGTGAGCAGTTCTTC. It encodes CASSLVTGGSEQFF.